The present T cell receptor (beta chain) was sequenced within a study of blood T cell repertoires in COVID-19 (dated by TCRdb to 2020 to 2022). With regard to the full study: Collaborator samples came from the United States, Italy and Spain and covered acute and convalescent phases of COVID-19. The sample metadata nearly always contained a de-identified subject ID, COVID-19 status, age in years and sex. Where HLA class I and class II types were available, the types were taken from metadata supplied by the sample provider, not from assay-based typing. Subjects who had been exposed to COVID-19, were actively infected with it, or had recovered from it provided the deeply sampled blood TCRbeta repertoires that made up the dataset. The repertoires were released in a freely available public database meant as a resource for research on the immune response to SARS-CoV-2. The samples were drawn from the first 160 participants of the ongoing ImmuneRACE study and from over 950 subjects provided by 6 global collaborators. The material from the prospective study consisted of cDNA or gDNA derived from T cells, B-cell-depleted T cells, or PBMCs. The research as a whole found: How much clinical and demographic metadata was included differed by source and by participant, and the metadata was provided uncurated.

One collaborating source in Seattle enrolled patients while the patients were actively infected and followed the patients over time throughout the course of disease. Each collaborating institution followed its own protocols to collect whole blood in K2EDTA tubes. For TCRbeta analysis, collaborators shipped samples as frozen whole blood, isolated PBMCs, or DNA extracted from either of those sample types. From the germline V gene, CDR1 is SGHDT and CDR2 is YYEEEE. Unmatched junction bases come to 12, with V trimmed by 0 bases and J by 10 bases. Inclusive of the bounding cysteine and phenylalanine, the CDR3 is 17 residues long. Just CDR3 DNA is preserved here, 51 bases in frame from base 1. Notes on this clone: This receptor's antigen is unknown. It has no much larger one-base neighbor in the sample; base qualities were not kept.

TCRbeta CDR3 regions were amplified from genomic DNA using the immunoSEQ Assay, a bias-controlled multiplex PCR. As for the authors' bioinformatics: Within the assay, amplification of reference gene primers was used to estimate how many nucleated cells each sample contained. Sequence reads were collapsed and filtered to measure the absolute abundance of every unique TCRbeta CDR3 rearrangement. For each sample, productive Simpson clonality was calculated as the square root of Simpson's diversity index across productive rearrangements. TCRdb's version of the immuneACCESS table is confined to in-frame rearrangements and falls short of the full clone set. An unresolved V gene accounts for under half of the shortfall where checked; the remainder is of unknown origin. V and J calls and clone size are those listed in that table; D and trimming were worked out from the DNA. Within this sample are tens of thousands of clones, with roughly 89% of them counted one time only. The top ten hold about 4.9% of the sample.

This clonotype was obtained from a man in his 60s with COVID-19, enrolled during active disease. Recombination joined TRBV5-6 with TRBJ2-1; 11 junctional bases match TRBD2. Sequenced input: peripheral blood. The CDR3 is CASSLEPGTSGLREQFF. The nucleotide sequence reads TGTGCCAGCAGCTTGGAGCCCGGGACTAGCGGTCTTAGGGAGCAGTTCTTC.